The 7 T cell receptor beta chains given below trace back to one sample, sequenced in a study of vaccination and CD4 T cells after COVID-19. This sample's treatment: roughly ten-day PBMC culture with coronavirus spike peptide pools or control peptides (ViraFEST assay). Antigens of these TCRs are unknown. Cultured CD4+ T-cell DNA underwent Oncomine TCR Beta short-read sequencing. Each CDR3 protein is one row after TCRdb ran MiXCR on the PCR reads. The sample contains 3,200 or so distinct CDR3 sequences, 79% of which appear only once. The sample comprised CD4+ T cells from blood, cultured in vitro. These receptors all stem from a human donor who had recovered from COVID-19.

The chain joins TRBV5-5 to TRBJ1-1; D gene unclear. Germline CDR1 and CDR2: SGHKS and YYEKEE (reference sequence). V was shortened by 0 bases and J by 0 bases, with 9 bases between the two germline ends. This CDR3 region has 15 residues. The CDR3 sequence is CASSLASGLNTEAFF. CDR3 nucleotide sequence: TGTGCCAGCAGCTTGGCCTCGGGCCTGAACACTGAAGCTTTCTTT.

The count of this clonotype is one. The rearrangement links TRBV19 to TRBJ2-2, with D possibly being TRBD2 (6 bases). The germline CDR1 and CDR2 sequences are LNHDA and SQIVND (reference sequence). The V end lost 6 bases, the J end lost 4 bases, and 18 bases lay between the germline ends. This CDR3 has 16 amino acids. CDR3 nucleotides: TGTGCCAGTAGCCGAGTCGCGGGGAGTGGCACCGGGGAGCTGTTTTTT. Translating it yields CASSRVAGSGTGELFF.

The chain couples TRBV2 to TRBJ1-6; 8 positions match TRBD1. This CDR3 is built from 18 residues. The V gene's germline CDR1 is SNHLY and CDR2 FYNNEI. Germline trimming cut 7 bases from V and 4 bases from J; bases unmatched to any gene: 15. This CDR3 is CASNAGIGGTGYNSPLHF. In DNA form, the CDR3 reads TGTGCCAGCAATGCGGGGATTGGGGGGACAGGATATAATTCACCCCTCCACTTT.

Worth noting for this clonotype: This may be a read error, as it is one base from a much larger clone. J is TRBJ1-1 and V is TRBV25-1; 7 nucleotides agree with TRBD1. V shed 8 bases, J shed 1 base, and the junction held 4 bases outside the gene matches. The CDR3 is 13 residues long. CDR1 is MGHDK, CDR2 SYGVNS, per germline. The CDR3 reads CASVQGPNTEAFF. CDR3 coding DNA: TGTGCCAGCGTACAGGGGCCGAACACTGAAGCTTTCTTT.

The chain employs TRBV6-2 or TRBV6-3 and TRBJ2-7; TRBD1 might be the D (5 bases). V gave up 0 bases and J gave up 5 bases, with 8 bases separating them. Germline CDR1 MNHEY, CDR2 SVGEGT. This CDR3 contains 13 residues. This chain's CDR3 is CASSYSTGHEQYF. DNA of the CDR3: TGTGCCAGCAGTTACTCAACAGGCCACGAGCAGTACTTC.

The genes are TRBV7-9 and TRBJ1-3, with D hard to call. The CDR3 loop spans 16 amino acids. Trimming removed 0 bases at V and 0 bases at J, with 9 bases between. Germline CDR1 is SEHNR and CDR2 is FQNEAQ (reference sequence). CDR3 loop: CASSLAEALSGNTIYF. The CDR3 region has the DNA TGTGCCAGCAGCTTAGCGGAGGCCCTCTCTGGAAACACCATATATTTT.

This rearrangement joins TRBV7-3 to TRBJ1-1; the D is unclear. Trimming removed 5 bases at V and 3 bases at J, with 10 bases between. This CDR3 is built from 13 residues. The germline V gene has CDR1 SGHTA and CDR2 FQGTGA. Here the CDR3 reads CASSPRTYTEAFF. In DNA, the CDR3 is TGTGCCAGCAGCCCCCGTACCTACACTGAAGCTTTCTTT.